These T cell receptor beta chains were read from a single sample in a study of beta chain features in type 1 diabetes. The table came from immunoSEQ multiplex PCR; TCRdb's copy has only in-frame clones and leaves some out. The sample lists fewer than 200,000 clones; about 13% were seen once. Material: central memory CD4+ T cells from blood. These receptors all stem from a woman aged 18-35 years in good health. CDR3s leave out the opening cysteine and the closing phenylalanine or tryptophan.

v_call: TRBV6-5
j_call: TRBJ1-1
cdr3_length: 11
cdr3_aa: ASSYTPNTEAF

v_call: TRBV11-3
j_call: TRBJ2-1
cdr3_length: 10
cdr3_aa: ASSLQGHEQF

v_call: TRBV9
j_call: TRBJ1-5
cdr3_length: 13
cdr3_aa: ASSVGGEAGQPQH

v_call: TRBV30
j_call: TRBJ1-2
cdr3_length: 11
cdr3_aa: AWRLAGVSGYT

v_call: TRBV6-5
j_call: TRBJ1-4
cdr3_length: 12
cdr3_aa: ASSYSRPAEKLF

v_call: TRBV28
j_call: TRBJ2-3
cdr3_length: 11
cdr3_aa: ATGVVALATQY

v_call: TRBV29-1
j_call: TRBJ2-3
cdr3_length: 14
cdr3_aa: SVEGWSGGRTDTQY

v_call: TRBV28
j_call: TRBJ2-7
cdr3_length: 16
cdr3_aa: ASSPPGLAGGGSYEQY

v_call: TRBV5-1
j_call: TRBJ1-4
cdr3_length: 16
cdr3_aa: ASSLLPLAAPTNEKLF

v_call: TRBV29-1
j_call: TRBJ1-1
cdr3_length: 12
cdr3_aa: SVPLRGLNTEAF

v_call: TRBV21-1
j_call: TRBJ2-1
cdr3_length: 12
cdr3_aa: ASSNSGRAYEQF

v_call: TRBV11-2
j_call: TRBJ2-7
cdr3_length: 16
cdr3_aa: ASSLDIAAGDINYEQY

v_call: TRBV6-5
j_call: TRBJ2-1
cdr3_length: 13
cdr3_aa: ASSYSRGRGNEQF

v_call: TRBV6-1
j_call: TRBJ2-1
cdr3_length: 11
cdr3_aa: ASSPGISVEQF

v_call: TRBV7-9
j_call: TRBJ2-7
cdr3_length: 12
cdr3_aa: ASSEPGQSDEQY

v_call: TRBV7-3
j_call: TRBJ1-1
cdr3_length: 11
cdr3_aa: ASRSGKNTEAF

v_call: TRBV10-3
j_call: TRBJ2-3
cdr3_length: 13
cdr3_aa: AISGGGKGLDTQY

v_call: TRBV30
j_call: TRBJ1-5
cdr3_length: 11
cdr3_aa: ACGTDLNQPQH

v_call: TRBV5-1
j_call: TRBJ2-7
cdr3_length: 14
cdr3_aa: ASMASSGRQEREQY

v_call: TRBV9
j_call: TRBJ2-3
cdr3_length: 11
cdr3_aa: ASGDTFTDTQY

v_call: TRBV5-1
j_call: TRBJ2-3
cdr3_length: 10
cdr3_aa: ASSLQGDTQY

v_call: TRBV19
j_call: TRBJ2-7
cdr3_length: 15
cdr3_aa: ASSIDSLGVGRNEQY

v_call: TRBV7-2
j_call: TRBJ2-7
cdr3_length: 13
cdr3_aa: ASSLLRTGGNEQY

v_call: TRBV5-8
j_call: TRBJ2-4
cdr3_length: 10
cdr3_aa: ASSLGENIQY

v_call: TRBV28
j_call: TRBJ1-2
cdr3_length: 12
cdr3_aa: ASSLGTDSYGYT

v_call: TRBV30
j_call: TRBJ1-4
cdr3_length: 12
cdr3_aa: AWSGTVVNEKLF

v_call: TRBV9
j_call: TRBJ2-3
cdr3_length: 11
cdr3_aa: ASAGGTTDTQY